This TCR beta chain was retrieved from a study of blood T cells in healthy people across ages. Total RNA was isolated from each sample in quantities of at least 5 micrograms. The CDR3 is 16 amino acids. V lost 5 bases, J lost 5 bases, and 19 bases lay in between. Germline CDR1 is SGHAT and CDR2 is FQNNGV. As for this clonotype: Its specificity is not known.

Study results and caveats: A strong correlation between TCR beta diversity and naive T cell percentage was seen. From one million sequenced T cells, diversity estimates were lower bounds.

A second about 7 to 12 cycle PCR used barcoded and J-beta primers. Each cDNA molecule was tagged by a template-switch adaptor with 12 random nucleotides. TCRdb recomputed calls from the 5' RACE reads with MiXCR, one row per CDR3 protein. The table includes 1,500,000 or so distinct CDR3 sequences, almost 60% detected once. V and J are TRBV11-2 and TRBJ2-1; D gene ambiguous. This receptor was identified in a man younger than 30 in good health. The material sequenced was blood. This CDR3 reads CASSPNRVLLDNEQFF. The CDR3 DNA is TGTGCCAGCAGCCCAAACCGTGTTTTGTTGGACAATGAGCAGTTCTTC.